What follows are 27 T cell receptor beta chains derived from one specimen sequenced in a study of beta chain features in type 1 diabetes. Study findings and constraints: Among patients with Type 1 diabetes, TCRB CDR3s were moderately but significantly shorter in every one of the four CD4+ subsets.

These receptors are not linked to any known antigen. Of the isolated RNA, all was reverse transcribed, and so the sequenced material was expressed TCRB transcripts. Sequencing used immunoSEQ multiplex PCR; TCRdb keeps in-frame clones, though not all of them. The table lists around 710,000 clones, around 11% of them singletons, with around 0.12% in the top ten. Input material: naive CD4+ T cells from blood. The receptors come from a man aged 25 to 45 with type 1 diabetes.

This sequence joins TRBV5-1 and TRBJ1-2; D gene uncertain. This CDR3 is built from 14 residues. Germline V CDR1 and CDR2: SGHRS, YFSETQ. Deletions cut 3 bases from V and 4 bases from J, with 13 bases between. CDR3 in DNA: TGCGCCAGCAGCTATACGGACGGGAGCTATGGCTACACCTTC. Its protein product is CASSYTDGSYGYTF.

V and J are TRBV9 and TRBJ2-2; D possibly corresponds to TRBD1 (6 bases). Trimming pared 0 bases from V and 0 bases from J, leaving 15 bases between. Germline-derived CDR1 and CDR2 are SGDLS and YYNGEE. This CDR3 region has 18 residues. The CDR3 DNA sequence: TGTGCCAGCAGCGTAGGGTCAGGGGCGATGACGAACACCGGGGAGCTGTTTTTT. It is translated as CASSVGSGAMTNTGELFF.

This clone turned up a few times. This chain links TRBV27 with TRBJ2-3; TRBD2 matches 12 bases. Germline V CDR1 and CDR2: MNHEY, SMNVEV (reference sequence). The CDR3 is made up of 16 amino acids. J was trimmed by 4 bases and V by 5 bases; bases with no gene match: 7. The CDR3 region is CASSPLAGGSADTQYF. The CDR3 DNA reads as TGTGCCAGCAGTCCACTAGCGGGGGGCTCGGCAGATACGCAGTATTTT.

This chain uses TRBV7-9 with TRBJ1-2; D is ambiguous. With 7 bases removed from V and 8 bases from J, the gap between germline ends came to 20 bases. Germline V lookup: CDR1 SEHNR, CDR2 FQNEAQ (reference sequence). The length of the CDR3 is 14 residues. The CDR3 sequence: CASTTAWVGNGYTF. The CDR3 DNA follows: TGTGCCAGCACCACAGCTTGGGTAGGGAACGGCTACACCTTC. Looking up the rest from reference TRBV7-9 and TRBJ1-2 gives the full variable domain: DTGVSQNPRHKITKRGQNVTFRCDPISEHNRLYWYRQTLGQGPEFLTYFQNEAQLEKSRLLSDRFSAERPKGSFSTLEIQRTEQGDSAMYLCASTTAWVGNGYTFGSGTRLTVV.

CDR3 sequence reads: CASSHNRDRDYGYTF. CDR3 coding DNA: TGCGCCAGCAGCCACAACCGGGACAGGGACTATGGCTACACCTTC. This sequence joins TRBV4-1 and TRBJ1-2, with TRBD1 identical over 9 bases. V shed 3 bases and J 3 bases; nucleotides not matched to a gene: 5. From germline, CDR1 is MGHRA and CDR2 YSYEKL. The CDR3 contains 15 residues.

V usage is TRBV7-9 and J usage is TRBJ2-7; D may be TRBD1 (5 bases). Trimming removed 3 bases at V and 2 bases at J, with 11 bases between. There are 14 residues in the CDR3. The V gene's germline CDR1 is SEHNR and CDR2 FQNEAQ (reference sequence). The CDR3, as DNA: TGTGCCAGCAGCTTCGGTGACAGACCCTACGAGCAGTACTTC. It translates to CASSFGDRPYEQYF. Based on the CDR3 plus reference TRBV7-9 and TRBJ2-7, the full variable domain is DTGVSQNPRHKITKRGQNVTFRCDPISEHNRLYWYRQTLGQGPEFLTYFQNEAQLEKSRLLSDRFSAERPKGSFSTLEIQRTEQGDSAMYLCASSFGDRPYEQYFGPGTRLTVT.

This clone has just a few counts. The chain employs TRBV18 and TRBJ2-7; TRBD1 might be the D (6 bases). The CDR3 covers 15 residues. V was pared by 2 bases and J by 5 bases, with 16 bases between. From germline, CDR1 is KGHSH and CDR2 LQKENI. CDR3 sequence (DNA): TGTGCCAGCTCACCAAGGGGCAGGGGAAACGACGAGCAGTACTTC. The encoded protein is CASSPRGRGNDEQYF.

The chain uses TRBV4-3 and TRBJ2-1; 12 bases fit TRBD2. CDR1 and CDR2 (germline): LGHNA, YSLEER. This CDR3 spans 17 amino acids. Trimming cost V 3 bases and J 3 bases; bases outside gene matches: 6. The CDR3 region is CASSQGRLAGDYNEQFF. CDR3 nucleotide sequence: TGCGCCAGCAGCCAGGGCAGACTAGCGGGGGACTACAATGAGCAGTTCTTC.

This clone was observed a handful of times. The V call is TRBV7-9, the J call TRBJ1-3; D gene unclear. Germline assignment: CDR1 SEHNR and CDR2 FQNEAQ (reference sequence). Trimming took 5 bases from V and 0 from J, leaving 8 bases between them. The CDR3 totals 14 residues. The DNA of the CDR3 is TGTGCCAGCAGCGTACAGAACTCTGGAAACACCATATATTTT. Amino acids: CASSVQNSGNTIYF.

The chain employs TRBV6-5 and TRBJ2-7; 10 bases agree with TRBD1. J gave up 3 bases and V 0 bases, and 5 bases lay outside the gene matches. Germline V gene lookup returns CDR1 MNHEY and CDR2 SVGAGI. The CDR3 contains 16 residues. DNA for the CDR3: TGTGCCAGCAGTTACTCGAGTGGGACAGGGGACTACGAGCAGTACTTC. Its translation: CASSYSSGTGDYEQYF.

The genes are TRBV27 and TRBJ2-7; the D gene is possibly TRBD1 (6 bases). V lost 5 bases and J 3 bases, leaving 14 bases between the germline ends. Germline V lookup: CDR1 MNHEY, CDR2 SMNVEV (reference sequence). The CDR3 extends over 14 amino acids. Here the CDR3 reads CASSRPGTLYEQYF. As DNA, the CDR3 is TGTGCCAGCAGTCGACCCGGGACACTCTACGAGCAGTACTTC.

V usage is TRBV30 and J usage is TRBJ2-1, with D maybe TRBD2 (6 bases). Germline CDR1 reads GTSNPN; CDR2 reads SVGIG (reference sequence). This CDR3 has 14 residues. Trimming took 7 bases from V and 0 from J, leaving 13 bases between them. The CDR3 is CASNGGVSYNEQFF. The CDR3, as DNA: TGTGCCTCGAACGGGGGTGTCTCCTACAATGAGCAGTTCTTC.

V is TRBV10-1 and J is TRBJ2-5, with TRBD2 identical over 7 bases. V gave up 0 bases and J gave up 4 bases; unmatched junction bases: 5. CDR1 is WNHNN and CDR2 is SYGVQD in the germline V gene (reference sequence). This CDR3 has 15 amino acids. In DNA form, the CDR3 reads TGCGCCAGCAGTGAGTCTATCAGGGAGGGAGAGACCCAGTACTTC. Translated: CASSESIREGETQYF.

CDR3 nucleotides: TGTGCCAGCAGCCAAGTGACCAAGGGGCCCTTTAGCTCCTACAATGAGCAGTTCTTC. Its protein product is CASSQVTKGPFSSYNEQFF. This rearrangement joins TRBV14 to TRBJ2-1; a possible D gene is TRBD1 (5 bases). This CDR3 is 19 amino acids long. The V end was cut by 1 base, the J end by 0 bases, with 19 bases between. The germline gives CDR1 SGHDN, CDR2 FVKESK.

This clone was found a few times. The chain employs TRBV7-2 and TRBJ2-3; D possibly corresponds to TRBD2 (6 bases). From germline, CDR1 is SGHTA and CDR2 FQGNSA. The CDR3 consists of 15 residues. V was shortened by 6 bases and J by 5 bases, with 18 bases between the two germline ends. The CDR3 DNA sequence: TGTGCCAGCAGTCCCCGGGGACTGGGGCAAGATACGCAGTATTTT. Protein: CASSPRGLGQDTQYF.

V is TRBV2 and J is TRBJ1-1; maybe TRBD1 (6 bases). Trimming removed 3 bases at V and 4 bases at J, with 12 bases between. The germline gives CDR1 SNHLY, CDR2 FYNNEI. The CDR3 has 14 residues. Here the CDR3 reads CASSEIQGSTEAFF. DNA for the CDR3: TGTGCCAGCAGTGAGATACAGGGTTCCACTGAAGCTTTCTTT.

This chain's CDR3 is CASSSDTPGAQYF. For the CDR3, the DNA is TGTGCCAGCAGTTCGGACACGCCCGGGGCCCAGTACTTC. The J gene is TRBJ2-5, the V gene TRBV5-4; D possibly uses TRBD1 or TRBD2 (5 bases each). Deletions cut 5 bases from V and 9 bases from J, with 17 bases between. The CDR3 is made up of 13 amino acids. Germline V CDR1 and CDR2: SGHNT, YYREEE (reference sequence). Full variable domain (rest looked up from reference TRBV5-4 and TRBJ2-5): ETGVTQSPTHLIKTRGQQVTLRCSSQSGHNTVSWYQQALGQGPQFIFQYYREEENGRGNFPPRFSGLQFPNYSSELNVNALELDDSALYLCASSSDTPGAQYFGPGTRLLVL.

V usage is TRBV25-1 and J usage is TRBJ1-5; no reliable D call. The CDR3 has 12 residues. Trimming removed 4 bases from V and 1 base from J, with 2 bases in between. CDR1 and CDR2 from the germline V gene are MGHDK and SYGVNS. The chain's CDR3 is CASSASNQPQHF. CDR3 nucleotides: TGTGCCAGCAGTGCCAGCAATCAGCCCCAGCATTTT.

The chain combines TRBV10-3 with TRBJ2-3; the D gene is possibly TRBD1 (6 bases). Per the germline V gene, CDR1 is ENHRY and CDR2 is SYGVKD. V lost 5 bases and J lost 2, with 11 bases in between. This CDR3 is 14 amino acids long. As DNA, the CDR3 is TGTGCCATCAGTTTGGACAGAACCACAGATACGCAGTATTTT. This sequence encodes CAISLDRTTDTQYF.

This clone was found a few times. The rearrangement links TRBV2 to TRBJ1-4; D is undetermined. Trimming removed 8 bases from V and 4 bases from J, with 14 bases in between. Germline values: CDR1 SNHLY, CDR2 FYNNEI. The CDR3 loop spans 14 amino acids. The CDR3 bases are TGTGCCAGCCGGAAGGAGGAACATAATGAAAAACTGTTTTTT. As protein: CASRKEEHNEKLFF.

The rearrangement uses TRBV7-2 and TRBJ2-3; D is possibly TRBD2 (5 bases). The CDR3 consists of 13 residues. V was clipped by 5 bases and J by 2 bases, with 8 bases between them. Per the germline V gene, CDR1 is SGHTA and CDR2 is FQGNSA. As DNA, the CDR3 is TGTGCCAGCAGCCCGGGGTACACAGATACGCAGTATTTT. Protein product: CASSPGYTDTQYF.

The chain employs TRBV28 and TRBJ2-1, with 10 bases aligning to TRBD2. Germline-derived CDR1 and CDR2 are MDHEN and SYDVKM. V lost 5 bases, J lost 7 bases, and 20 bases stayed unmatched. CDR3 length: 19 amino acids. The CDR3 loop is CASSTAGASGGPVENEQFF. The CDR3 DNA reads TGTGCCAGCAGTACCGCTGGGGCTAGCGGGGGCCCTGTGGAGAATGAGCAGTTCTTC.

This clone was seen only a few times. The chain carries TRBV2 and TRBJ2-6, with D hard to call. The CDR3 sequence is 13 residues long. Germline loops: CDR1 SNHLY, CDR2 FYNNEI. The V end lost 8 bases, the J end lost 4 bases, and 9 bases lay between the germline ends. CDR3 DNA sequence: TGTGCCAGCTCGGCAGCCGGGGCCAACGTCCTGACTTTC. Encoded protein: CASSAAGANVLTF.

There are a few counts of this clone. CDR3 loop: CASSLGQNYEQYF. CDR3 nucleotide sequence: TGTGCCAGCAGCTTAGGGCAGAACTACGAGCAGTACTTC. This sequence joins TRBV7-8 and TRBJ2-7, with unresolved D. From germline, CDR1 is SGHVS and CDR2 FQNEAQ. Between the trimmed V and J ends, which lost 1 base and 3 bases, there was a span of 7 bases. The CDR3 is made up of 13 amino acids.

This clone has a handful of counts. The gene calls are TRBV4-3 and TRBJ1-1; D unclear. The CDR3 contains 14 residues. V lost 1 base and J lost 0, with 6 bases in between. CDR1 is LGHNA, CDR2 YSLEER, per germline. The CDR3 DNA reads as TGCGCCAGCAGCCAAGTAGTCATGAACACTGAAGCTTTCTTT. This gives the protein CASSQVVMNTEAFF.

This chain joins TRBV7-9 and TRBJ2-5, with D possibly matching TRBD1 (5 bases). This CDR3 region has 16 residues. Germline CDR1 and CDR2: SEHNR and FQNEAQ (reference sequence). V was cut by 5 bases and J by 3 bases, with 19 bases left in between. This CDR3 is CASSGPRRTHKETQYF. CDR3 bases: TGTGCCAGCAGCGGACCTCGTAGGACACACAAAGAGACCCAGTACTTC.

This clone was seen more than once but under ten times. The chain carries TRBV19 and TRBJ2-3; 8 bases map to TRBD2. Germline V gene data show CDR1 as LNHDA and CDR2 as SQIVND (reference sequence). This CDR3 contains 14 residues. With 6 bases clipped from V and 7 bases from J, the junction kept 9 bases outside the gene matches. CDR3 sequence reads: CASRPSGGRNTQYF. The CDR3 nucleotides are TGTGCCAGTAGGCCCAGCGGGGGCAGGAATACGCAGTATTTT.